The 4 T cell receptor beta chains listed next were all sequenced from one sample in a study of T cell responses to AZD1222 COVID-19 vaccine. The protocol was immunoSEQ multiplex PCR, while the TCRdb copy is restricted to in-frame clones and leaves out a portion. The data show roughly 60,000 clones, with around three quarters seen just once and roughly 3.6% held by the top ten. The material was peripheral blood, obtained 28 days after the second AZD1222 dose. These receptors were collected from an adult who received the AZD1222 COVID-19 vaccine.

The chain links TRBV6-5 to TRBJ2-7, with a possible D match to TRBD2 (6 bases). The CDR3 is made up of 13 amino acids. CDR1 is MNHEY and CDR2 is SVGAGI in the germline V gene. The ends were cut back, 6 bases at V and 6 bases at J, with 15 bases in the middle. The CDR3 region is CASSAGEVREQYF. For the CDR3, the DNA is TGTGCCAGCAGCGCCGGGGAGGTCCGCGAGCAGTACTTC.

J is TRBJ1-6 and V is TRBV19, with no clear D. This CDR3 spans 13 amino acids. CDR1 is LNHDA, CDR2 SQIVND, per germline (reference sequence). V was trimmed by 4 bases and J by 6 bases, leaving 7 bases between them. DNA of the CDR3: TGTGCCAGTAGTAACCAGGTTAATTCACCCCTCCACTTT. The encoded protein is CASSNQVNSPLHF. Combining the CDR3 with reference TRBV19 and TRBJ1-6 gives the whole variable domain DGGITQSPKYLFRKEGQNVTLSCEQNLNHDAMYWYRQDPGQGLRLIYYSQIVNDFQKGDIAEGYSVSREKKESFPLTVTSAQKNPTAFYLCASSNQVNSPLHFGNGTRLTVT.

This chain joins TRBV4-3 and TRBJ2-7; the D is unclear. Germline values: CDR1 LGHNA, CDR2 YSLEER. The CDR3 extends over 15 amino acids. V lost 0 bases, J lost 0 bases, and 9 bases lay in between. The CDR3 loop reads CASSQDAAGSYEQYF. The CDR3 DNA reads TGCGCCAGCAGCCAAGATGCCGCAGGCTCCTACGAGCAGTACTTC.

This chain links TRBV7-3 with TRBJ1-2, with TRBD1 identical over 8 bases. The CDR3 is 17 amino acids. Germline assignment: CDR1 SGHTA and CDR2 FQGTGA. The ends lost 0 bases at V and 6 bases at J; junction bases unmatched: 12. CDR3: CASSLTGGQALSHGYTF. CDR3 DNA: TGTGCCAGCAGCTTAACCGGGGGACAGGCGCTATCTCATGGCTACACCTTC.